This T cell receptor (beta chain) was captured in a study of PD-1 blockade in classical Hodgkin lymphoma. Points from the study as a whole: The repertoire differences lack a defined cause, possibly disease activity or prior therapy. Diminished baseline TCR diversity has been reported in newly diagnosed patients relative to healthy donors.

This sample's time point: newly diagnosed, previously untreated cHL patient sample. Untreated, newly diagnosed classical Hodgkin lymphoma PBMCs were used for comparison. Clones were read by immunoSEQ multiplex PCR, and TCRdb kept only the in-frame ones, dropping some. The sample consists of fewer than 20,000 clones, around 90% of them appearing once. This clone was seen just once. No antigen is known for it. V was trimmed by 1 base and J by 5 bases, leaving 12 bases between them. The CDR3 covers 15 residues. Germline-derived CDR1 and CDR2 are MDHEN and SYDVKM. This chain connects TRBV28 to TRBJ1-5; D is unresolved. The sequence was obtained from a human donor with classical Hodgkin lymphoma. The sequenced sample consisted of peripheral blood mononuclear cells (PBMCs). Written as DNA, the CDR3 is TGTGCCAGCAGTTTATCGCCAGATCCCGATCAGCCCCAGCATTTT. As protein: CASSLSPDPDQPQHF.